This paragraph covers one T cell receptor beta chain sequence. Germline CDR1 SQVTM, CDR2 ANQGSEA. The CDR3 length is 12 residues. The V and J ends lost 1 base and 8 bases respectively, with 11 bases between them. PCR amplification relied on 60 Vbeta primers (plus 13 Jbeta primers). TCRdb keeps only in-frame clones here, not all; method: immunoSEQ multiplex PCR. Of around 100,000 clones in the sample, roughly 70% were seen once. The data derive from a study of cytomegalovirus exposure and HLA in healthy donors. Turning to the study itself: Within an early data release were about 85 million unique TCRs drawn from HLA-typed donors.

The specimen was PBMCs. The chain carries TRBV29-1 and TRBJ1-2; possible D gene TRBD1, 5 bases. This sequence originates from a middle-aged man in good health and CMV-seropositive. The CDR3 DNA follows: TGCAGCGTTGAAGGGGGCGAAAGGGGCTACACCTTC. This sequence encodes CSVEGGERGYTF.